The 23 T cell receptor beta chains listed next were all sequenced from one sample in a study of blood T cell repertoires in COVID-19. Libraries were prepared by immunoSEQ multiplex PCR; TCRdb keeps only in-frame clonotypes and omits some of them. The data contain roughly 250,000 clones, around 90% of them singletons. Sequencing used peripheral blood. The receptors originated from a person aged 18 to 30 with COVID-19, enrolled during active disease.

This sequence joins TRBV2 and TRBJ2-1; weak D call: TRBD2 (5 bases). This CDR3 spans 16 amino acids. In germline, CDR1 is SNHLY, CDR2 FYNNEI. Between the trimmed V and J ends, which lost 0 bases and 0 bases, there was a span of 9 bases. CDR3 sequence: CASSEAGAISYNEQFF. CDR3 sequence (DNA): TGTGCCAGCAGTGAAGCGGGAGCTATCTCCTACAATGAGCAGTTCTTC.

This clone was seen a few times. The CDR3 is CASSPLLGGASNSPLHF. CDR3 bases: TGTGCCAGCAGCCCCCTATTGGGGGGGGCGAGTAATTCACCCCTCCACTTT. This chain joins TRBV7-2 and TRBJ1-6; perhaps TRBD1 as D (6 bases). The CDR3 sequence is 17 residues long. Germline loops: CDR1 SGHTA, CDR2 FQGNSA. V lost 5 bases and J lost 6, with 20 bases in between.

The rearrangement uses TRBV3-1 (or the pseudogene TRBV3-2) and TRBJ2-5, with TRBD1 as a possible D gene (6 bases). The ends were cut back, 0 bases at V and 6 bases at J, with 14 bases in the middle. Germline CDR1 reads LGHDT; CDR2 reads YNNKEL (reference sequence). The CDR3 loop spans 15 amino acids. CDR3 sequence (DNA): TGTGCCAGCAGCCAAGATCGGGCTAGGGGGAAGACCCAGTACTTC. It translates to CASSQDRARGKTQYF.

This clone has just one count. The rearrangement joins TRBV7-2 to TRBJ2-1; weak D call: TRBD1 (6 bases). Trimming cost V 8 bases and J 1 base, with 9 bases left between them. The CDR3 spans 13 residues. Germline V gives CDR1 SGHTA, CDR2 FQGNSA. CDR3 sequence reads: CASGGSSYNEQFF. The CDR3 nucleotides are TGTGCCAGCGGGGGCTCTTCCTACAATGAGCAGTTCTTC.

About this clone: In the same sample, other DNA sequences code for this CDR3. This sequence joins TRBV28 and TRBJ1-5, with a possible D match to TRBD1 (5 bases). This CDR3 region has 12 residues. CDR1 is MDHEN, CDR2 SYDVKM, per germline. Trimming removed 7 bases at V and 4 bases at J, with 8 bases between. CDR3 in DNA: TGTGCCAGCACCGGGGGAAATCAGCCCCAGCATTTT. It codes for CASTGGNQPQHF.

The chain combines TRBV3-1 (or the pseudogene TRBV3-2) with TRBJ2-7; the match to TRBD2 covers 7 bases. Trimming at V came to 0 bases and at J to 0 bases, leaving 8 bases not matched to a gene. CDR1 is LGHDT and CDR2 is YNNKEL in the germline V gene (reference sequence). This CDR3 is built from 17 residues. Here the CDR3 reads CASSQDPGLPFSYEQYF. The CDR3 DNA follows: TGTGCCAGCAGCCAAGACCCGGGACTACCGTTCTCCTACGAGCAGTACTTC.

CDR3: CAIRGEGLADFYDEQFF. The CDR3 nucleotides read TGTGCCATCAGGGGGGAGGGACTAGCGGACTTTTATGATGAGCAGTTCTTC. The rearrangement joins TRBV10-3 to TRBJ2-1; 11 bases map to TRBD2. V dropped 6 bases and J dropped 8; count of bases not matched to a gene: 15. Germline V CDR1 and CDR2: ENHRY, SYGVKD. The CDR3 spans 17 residues.

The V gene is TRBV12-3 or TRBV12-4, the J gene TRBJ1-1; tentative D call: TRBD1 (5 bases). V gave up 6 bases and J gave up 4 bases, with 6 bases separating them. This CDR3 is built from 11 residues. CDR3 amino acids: CASSQGTEAFF. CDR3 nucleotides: TGTGCCAGCAGCCAGGGCACTGAAGCTTTCTTT.

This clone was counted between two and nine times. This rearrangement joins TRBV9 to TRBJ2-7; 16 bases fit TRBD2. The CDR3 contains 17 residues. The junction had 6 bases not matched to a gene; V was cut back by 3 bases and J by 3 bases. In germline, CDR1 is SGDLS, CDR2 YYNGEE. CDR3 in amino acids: CASSEGGLAGGSYEQYF. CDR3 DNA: TGTGCCAGCAGCGAGGGGGGACTAGCGGGAGGGAGCTACGAGCAGTACTTC.

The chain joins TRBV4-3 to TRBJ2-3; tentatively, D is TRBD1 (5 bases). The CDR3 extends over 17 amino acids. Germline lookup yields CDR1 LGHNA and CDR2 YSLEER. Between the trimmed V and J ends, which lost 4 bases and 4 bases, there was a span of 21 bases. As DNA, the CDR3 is TGCGCCAGCAGCCCCCGGCAGGGTAATGGGGTTGCAGATACGCAGTATTTT. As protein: CASSPRQGNGVADTQYF.

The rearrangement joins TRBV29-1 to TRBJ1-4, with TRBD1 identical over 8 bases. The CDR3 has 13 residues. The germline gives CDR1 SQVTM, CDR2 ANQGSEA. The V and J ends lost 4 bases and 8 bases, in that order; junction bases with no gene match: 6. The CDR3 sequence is CSVGTGKREKLFF. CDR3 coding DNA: TGCAGCGTTGGGACAGGGAAGAGAGAAAAACTGTTTTTT.

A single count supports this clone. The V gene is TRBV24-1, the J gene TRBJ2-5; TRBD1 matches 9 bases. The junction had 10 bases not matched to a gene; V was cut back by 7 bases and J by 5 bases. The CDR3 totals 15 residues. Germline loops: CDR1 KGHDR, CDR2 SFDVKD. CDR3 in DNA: TGTGCCACCAGCGGGGGTCAGGACAGGGGTGAGACCCAGTACTTC. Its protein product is CATSGGQDRGETQYF.

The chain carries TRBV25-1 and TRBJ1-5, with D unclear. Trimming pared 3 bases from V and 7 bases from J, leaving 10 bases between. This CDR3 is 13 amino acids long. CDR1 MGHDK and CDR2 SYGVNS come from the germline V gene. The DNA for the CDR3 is TGTGCCAGCAGTGAGACTGGATCGCAGCCCCAGCATTTT. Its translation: CASSETGSQPQHF.

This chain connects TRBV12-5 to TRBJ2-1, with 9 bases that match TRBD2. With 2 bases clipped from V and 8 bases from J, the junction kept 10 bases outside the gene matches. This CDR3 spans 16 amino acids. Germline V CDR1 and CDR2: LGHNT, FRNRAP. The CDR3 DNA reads TGTGCTAGTGGTTTGCGACTCGGGACTAGCTTTGATGAGCAGTTCTTC. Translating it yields CASGLRLGTSFDEQFF.

The DNA of the CDR3 is TGTGCCAGCAGCTTCCCGCTTGGGCTCTCCTACGAGCAGTACTTC. Translation gives CASSFPLGLSYEQYF. The chain uses TRBV5-8 and TRBJ2-7; D not resolved. The CDR3 covers 15 residues. V shed 2 bases and J shed 0 bases, with 12 bases lying between them. CDR1 is SGHTS and CDR2 is YDEGEE in the germline V gene.

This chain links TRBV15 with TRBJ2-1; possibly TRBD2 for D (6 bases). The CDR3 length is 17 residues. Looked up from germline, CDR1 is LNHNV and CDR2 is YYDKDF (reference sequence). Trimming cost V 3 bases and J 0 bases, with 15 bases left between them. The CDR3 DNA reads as TGTGCCACCAGCAGGGGGACTGGGACCGTCTCCTACAATGAGCAGTTCTTC. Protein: CATSRGTGTVSYNEQFF.

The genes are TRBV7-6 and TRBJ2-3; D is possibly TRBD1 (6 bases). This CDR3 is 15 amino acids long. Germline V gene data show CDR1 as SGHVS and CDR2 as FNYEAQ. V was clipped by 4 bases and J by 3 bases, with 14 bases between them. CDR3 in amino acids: CASSSTTQGTDTQYF. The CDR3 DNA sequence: TGTGCCAGCAGCTCGACTACCCAGGGGACAGATACGCAGTATTTT.

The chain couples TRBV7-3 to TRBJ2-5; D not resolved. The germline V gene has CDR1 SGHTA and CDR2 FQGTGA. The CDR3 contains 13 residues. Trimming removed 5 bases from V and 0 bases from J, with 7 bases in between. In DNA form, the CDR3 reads TGTGCCAGCAGCCAACCTAACCAAGAGACCCAGTACTTC. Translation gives CASSQPNQETQYF.

The CDR3 nucleotides read TGTGCCAGCAGTGACCAAGGGAGGGGTCCGGGAGATACGCAGTATTTT. Encoded protein: CASSDQGRGPGDTQYF. The V call is TRBV2, the J call TRBJ2-3, with TRBD2 identical over 7 bases. CDR3 length: 16 residues. The trim removed 3 bases at V and 5 bases at J, leaving 11 bases unmatched. CDR1 is SNHLY and CDR2 is FYNNEI in the germline V gene.

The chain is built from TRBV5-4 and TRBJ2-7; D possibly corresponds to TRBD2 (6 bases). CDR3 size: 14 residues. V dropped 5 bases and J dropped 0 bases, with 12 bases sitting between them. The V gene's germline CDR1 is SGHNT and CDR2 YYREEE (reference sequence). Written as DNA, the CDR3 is TGTGCCAGCAGGGGGGACTGGAGCTCCTACGAGCAGTACTTC. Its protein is CASRGDWSSYEQYF.

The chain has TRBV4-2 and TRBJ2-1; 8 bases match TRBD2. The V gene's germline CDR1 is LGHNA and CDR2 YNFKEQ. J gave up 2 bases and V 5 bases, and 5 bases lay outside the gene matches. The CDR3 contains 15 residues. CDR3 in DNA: TGTGCCAGCAGCAGCGGGAGTTCCCCCTACAATGAGCAGTTCTTC. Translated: CASSSGSSPYNEQFF.

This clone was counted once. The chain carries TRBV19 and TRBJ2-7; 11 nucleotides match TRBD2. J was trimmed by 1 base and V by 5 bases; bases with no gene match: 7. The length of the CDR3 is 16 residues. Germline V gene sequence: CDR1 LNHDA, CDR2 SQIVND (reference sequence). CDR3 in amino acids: CASSDPGTSGSYEQYF. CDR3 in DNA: TGTGCCAGTAGTGACCCCGGGACTAGCGGTTCCTACGAGCAGTACTTC.

The CDR3 sequence is CAISAMGPSSYNEQFF. The CDR3 coding sequence is TGTGCCATCAGCGCAATGGGCCCAAGCTCCTACAATGAGCAGTTCTTC. This chain uses TRBV10-3 with TRBJ2-1; the D is unclear. Germline V gives CDR1 ENHRY, CDR2 SYGVKD. Between the trimmed V and J ends, which lost 6 bases and 0 bases, there was a span of 15 bases. The CDR3 loop spans 16 amino acids.